Below are 12 T cell receptor beta chains sequenced from a single sample in a study of regulatory T cells in long-lasting Graves disease. To make TCR beta libraries, researchers used iRepertoire HTBI primers and Arm-PCR of CDR3 regions. MiXCR, applied by TCRdb to the multiplex PCR reads, yields one record per CDR3 protein. Among around 450,000 distinct CDR3 sequences listed, approximately 15% were seen once. Time point described: newly diagnosed GD, antithyroid drugs for less than 3 months. From RNA extracted from PBMCs, the TCR library was made. The same data also contributed to another study, on T cells in Graves' hyperthyroidism and ophthalmopathy.

The source material was peripheral blood mononuclear cells (PBMCs), sampled at new diagnosis, from a patient treated with antithyroid drugs. These receptors all come from a woman aged 30 to 39 with Graves disease.

This clonotype was seen a few times. This chain links TRBV16 with TRBJ2-1, with D unclear. Germline V gene lookup returns CDR1 KGHSY and CDR2 FQNENV. CDR3 length equals 14 residues. V lost 7 bases and J 6 bases, leaving 16 bases between the germline ends. As DNA, the CDR3 is TGTGCCAGCACCCTTGAGCTGGTCGGCAATGAGCAGTTCTTC. It translates to CASTLELVGNEQFF.

Many counts were recorded for this clonotype. The rearrangement joins TRBV28 to TRBJ2-5; possible D gene TRBD2, 6 bases. The germline V gene encodes CDR1 MDHEN and CDR2 SYDVKM. The CDR3 sequence is 16 residues long. V was cut by 0 bases and J by 1 base, with 12 bases left in between. This CDR3 is CASSLWGGRPQETQYF. The CDR3 bases are TGTGCCAGCAGTTTATGGGGGGGAAGACCCCAAGAGACCCAGTACTTC. Complete variable domain (other parts from reference TRBV28 and TRBJ2-5): DVKVTQSSRYLVKRTGEKVFLECVQDMDHENMFWYRQDPGLGLRLIYFSYDVKMKEKGDIPEGYSVSREKKERFSLILESASTNQTSMYLCASSLWGGRPQETQYFGPGTRLLVL.

This clonotype has at least ten counts. The V and J genes are TRBV6-1 and TRBJ1-1; D uncertain. V was trimmed by 7 bases and J by 4 bases, leaving 19 bases between them. The germline CDR1 and CDR2 sequences are MNHNS and SASEGT. The CDR3 totals 15 residues. The chain's CDR3 is CASTNGGFRTTEAFF. Here the CDR3 DNA reads TGTGCCAGCACCAACGGAGGGTTTAGGACCACTGAAGCTTTCTTT.

This clonotype was recorded many times. The chain uses TRBV6-1 and TRBJ2-6; 12 bases fit TRBD1. The V segment lost 7 bases and the J segment 4 bases; nucleotides outside the gene matches: 8. There are 17 residues in the CDR3. In germline, CDR1 is MNHNS, CDR2 SASEGT. The chain's CDR3 is CASTTGTGGDGANVLTF. The DNA of the CDR3 is TGTGCCAGCACCACTGGGACAGGGGGCGACGGGGCCAACGTCCTGACTTTC.

This clonotype was detected a few times. The chain joins TRBV4-1 to TRBJ1-5, with D possibly being TRBD1 (5 bases). Germline-derived CDR1 and CDR2 are MGHRA and YSYEKL. There are 15 residues in the CDR3. V lost 1 base and J lost 3, with 10 bases in between. CDR3 region: CASSQVGVPNQPQHF. For the CDR3, the DNA is TGCGCCAGCAGCCAAGTGGGGGTCCCCAATCAGCCCCAGCATTTT.

In this sample, this clonotype turned up many times. This chain joins TRBV7-9 and TRBJ2-7, with D unresolved. Looked up from germline, CDR1 is SEHNR and CDR2 is FQNEAQ (reference sequence). Trimming removed 3 bases from V and 5 bases from J, with 14 bases in between. This CDR3 comprises 14 residues. The CDR3 DNA reads as TGTGCCAGCAGCTTTGGCAGGTTCGCCCACGAGCAGTACTTC. Translation gives CASSFGRFAHEQYF. Full variable domain (remainder filled in from reference TRBV7-9 and TRBJ2-7): DTGVSQNPRHKITKRGQNVTFRCDPISEHNRLYWYRQTLGQGPEFLTYFQNEAQLEKSRLLSDRFSAERPKGSFSTLEIQRTEQGDSAMYLCASSFGRFAHEQYFGPGTRLTVT.

The rearrangement links TRBV12-5 to TRBJ2-7; 7 bases map to TRBD2. V was pared by 5 bases and J by 2 bases, with 6 bases of the junction left unmatched. CDR3 length equals 14 residues. Germline CDR1 LGHNT, CDR2 FRNRAP. Here the CDR3 DNA reads TGTGCTAGTGGTCCTAGCGGAACCCCCTACGAGCAGTACTTC. Translated, it gives CASGPSGTPYEQYF.

This clonotype was seen at least ten times. The J gene is TRBJ2-1, the V gene TRBV20-1; D is unresolved. Trimming cost V 2 bases and J 3 bases, with 17 bases left between them. This CDR3 comprises 16 residues. The V gene's germline CDR1 is DFQATT and CDR2 SNEGSKA (reference sequence). DNA of the CDR3: TGCAGTGCTAGAATAGCCTCAGACCCGAACTACAATGAGCAGTTCTTC. This codes for CSARIASDPNYNEQFF.

At least ten counts were recorded for this clonotype. The V call is TRBV13, the J call TRBJ2-7; TRBD2 agrees at 7 bases. Germline V CDR1 and CDR2: PRHDT, FYEKMQ (reference sequence). V lost 5 bases, J lost 1 base, and 8 bases stayed unmatched. This CDR3 comprises 15 residues. Written as DNA, the CDR3 is TGTGCCAGCAGCATCCGAGCGGGAATATCCTACGAGCAGTACTTC. This encodes CASSIRAGISYEQYF.

This clonotype was recorded many times. The rearrangement links TRBV20-1 to TRBJ2-7, with no clear D. The CDR3 is 15 amino acids. The V and J ends lost 1 base and 2 bases respectively, with 15 bases between them. Per germline, CDR1 DFQATT and CDR2 SNEGSKA (reference sequence). CDR3 coding DNA: TGCAGTGCTAGAGTAATCCTGAGACACCCCTACGAGCAGTACTTC. Protein product: CSARVILRHPYEQYF.

The sample holds many counts of this clonotype. Its ends do not fully match the called genes, so a read error is possible. The chain carries TRBV13 and TRBJ2-1, with D perhaps TRBD2 (7 bases). Germline lookup yields CDR1 PRHDT and CDR2 FYEKMQ (reference sequence). There are 15 residues in the CDR3. The CDR3 coding sequence is TGTGCCAGCAGCCAAGGGGGGGAATCCTTCAATGAGCAGTTCTTC. Its protein product is CASSQGGESFNEQFF. The whole variable domain, remainder taken from reference TRBV13 and TRBJ2-1, is AAGVIQSPRHLIKEKRETATLKCYPIPRHDTVYWYQQGPGQDPQFLISFYEKMQSDKGSIPDRFSAQQFSDYHSELNMSSLELGDSALYFCASSQGGESFNEQFFGPGTRLTVL.

The chain combines TRBV14 with TRBJ2-2; D not certain. Germline V gives CDR1 SGHDN, CDR2 FVKESK. The CDR3 is 13 amino acids. V was trimmed by 2 bases and J by 2 bases, leaving 3 bases between them. The CDR3 region is CASSQINTGELFF. For the CDR3, the DNA is TGTGCCAGCAGCCAAATTAACACCGGGGAGCTGTTTTTT.